This paragraph covers one TCR beta chain sequence. Authors' processing steps: Amplification of reference gene primers was used by the study to estimate nucleated cell counts. Clones were read by immunoSEQ multiplex PCR, and TCRdb kept only the in-frame ones, dropping some. V and J calls and clone size are those listed in that table; D and trimming were worked out from the DNA. The sample records roughly 80,000 clones, 87% being singletons. These data originate in a study of blood T cell repertoires in COVID-19. Across the whole study: Specimens from acute and convalescent COVID-19 originated in the United States, Italy and Spain. The cDNA or gDNA used as material had been derived from T cells, B-cell-depleted T cells, or PBMCs.

The specimen was peripheral blood. The TCR was taken from a woman older than 75 with active or convalescent COVID-19.

CDR3 coding DNA: TGTGCCAGCAGCTTTGGACAGGGGACCGGGGAGCTGTTTTTT. As protein: CASSFGQGTGELFF. V gene TRBV5-4 combines with J gene TRBJ2-2; 9 nucleotides align to TRBD1. This CDR3 region has 14 residues. Germline V gives CDR1 SGHNT, CDR2 YYREEE (reference sequence). The junction had 1 base not matched to a gene; V was cut back by 2 bases and J by 5 bases.